This TCR beta chain was sequenced for a study of blood T cell repertoires in COVID-19. Overall study: The United States, Italy and Spain provided the acute and convalescent COVID-19 samples. T cells, B-cell-depleted T cells, or PBMCs provided the cDNA or gDNA that served as material.

The CDR3 sequence is 14 residues long. Germline V lookup: CDR1 LNHDA, CDR2 SQIVND (reference sequence). The ends were cut back, 4 bases at V and 7 bases at J, with 11 bases in the middle. Profiling relied on immunoSEQ multiplex PCR, and the TCRdb table lists in-frame clones only, not all of them. The sample lists fewer than 200,000 clones, roughly 77% occurring once. The sample comprised peripheral blood. V usage is TRBV19 and J usage is TRBJ1-6; D is unclear. The receptor was isolated from a man between 65 and 85 years old with active or convalescent COVID-19. CDR3 in DNA: TGTGCCAGTAGTACGGGAAGTTTAAATTCACCCCTCCACTTT. Translating gives CASSTGSLNSPLHF.